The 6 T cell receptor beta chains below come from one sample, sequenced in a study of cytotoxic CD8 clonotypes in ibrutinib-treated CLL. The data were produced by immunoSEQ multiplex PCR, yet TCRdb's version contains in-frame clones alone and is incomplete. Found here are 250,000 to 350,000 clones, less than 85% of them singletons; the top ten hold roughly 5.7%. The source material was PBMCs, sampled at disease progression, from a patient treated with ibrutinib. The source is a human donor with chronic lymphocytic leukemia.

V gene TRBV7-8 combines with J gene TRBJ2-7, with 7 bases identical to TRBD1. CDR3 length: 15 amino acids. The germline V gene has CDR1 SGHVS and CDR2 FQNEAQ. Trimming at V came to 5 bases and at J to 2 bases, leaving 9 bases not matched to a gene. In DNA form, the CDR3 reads TGTGCCAGCAGCCTGACAGGGTGGTTTCCCTACGAGCAGTACTTC. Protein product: CASSLTGWFPYEQYF.

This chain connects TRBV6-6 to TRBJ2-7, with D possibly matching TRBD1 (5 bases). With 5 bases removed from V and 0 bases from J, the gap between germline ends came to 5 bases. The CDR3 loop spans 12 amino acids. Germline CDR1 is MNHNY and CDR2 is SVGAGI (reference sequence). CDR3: CASSRGSYEQYF. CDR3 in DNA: TGTGCCAGCAGTAGGGGCTCCTACGAGCAGTACTTC.

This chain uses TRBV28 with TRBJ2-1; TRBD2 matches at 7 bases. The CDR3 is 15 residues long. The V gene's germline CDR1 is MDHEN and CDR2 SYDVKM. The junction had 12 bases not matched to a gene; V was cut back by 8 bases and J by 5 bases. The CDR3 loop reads CASPPFLAENNEQFF. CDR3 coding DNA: TGTGCCAGCCCCCCTTTTCTAGCGGAAAACAATGAGCAGTTCTTC.

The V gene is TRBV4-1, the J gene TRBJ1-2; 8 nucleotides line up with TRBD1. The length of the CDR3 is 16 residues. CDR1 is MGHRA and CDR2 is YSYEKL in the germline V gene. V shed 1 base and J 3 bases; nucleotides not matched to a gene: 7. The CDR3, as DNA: TGCGCCAGCAGCCAAGGGGGTCAGGGGGCCGACTATGGCTACACCTTC. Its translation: CASSQGGQGADYGYTF.

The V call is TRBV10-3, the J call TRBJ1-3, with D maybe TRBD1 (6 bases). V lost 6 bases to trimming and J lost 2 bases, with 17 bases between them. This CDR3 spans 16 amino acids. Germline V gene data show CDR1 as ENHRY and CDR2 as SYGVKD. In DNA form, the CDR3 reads TGTGCCATCAGCTCGAAGGGGGATGTGGCTGGAAACACCATATATTTT. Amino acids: CAISSKGDVAGNTIYF.

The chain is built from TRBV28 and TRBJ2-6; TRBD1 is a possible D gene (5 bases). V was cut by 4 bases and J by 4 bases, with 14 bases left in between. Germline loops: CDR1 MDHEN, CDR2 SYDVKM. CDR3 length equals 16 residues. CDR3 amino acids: CASSSPPRTGANVLTF. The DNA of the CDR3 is TGTGCCAGCAGTTCCCCCCCCAGGACAGGGGCCAACGTCCTGACTTTC.